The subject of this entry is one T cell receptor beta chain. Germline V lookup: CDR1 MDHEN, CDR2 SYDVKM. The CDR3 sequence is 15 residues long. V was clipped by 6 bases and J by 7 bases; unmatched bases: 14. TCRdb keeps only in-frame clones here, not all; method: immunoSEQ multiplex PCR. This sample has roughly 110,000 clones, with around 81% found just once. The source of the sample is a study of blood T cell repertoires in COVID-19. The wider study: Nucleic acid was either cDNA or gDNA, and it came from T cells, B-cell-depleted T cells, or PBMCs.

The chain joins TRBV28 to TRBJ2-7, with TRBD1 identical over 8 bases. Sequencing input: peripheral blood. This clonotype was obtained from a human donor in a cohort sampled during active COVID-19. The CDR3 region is CASSSRKGQGGEQYF. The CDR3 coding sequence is TGTGCCAGCAGCTCGAGAAAAGGACAGGGTGGGGAGCAGTACTTC.